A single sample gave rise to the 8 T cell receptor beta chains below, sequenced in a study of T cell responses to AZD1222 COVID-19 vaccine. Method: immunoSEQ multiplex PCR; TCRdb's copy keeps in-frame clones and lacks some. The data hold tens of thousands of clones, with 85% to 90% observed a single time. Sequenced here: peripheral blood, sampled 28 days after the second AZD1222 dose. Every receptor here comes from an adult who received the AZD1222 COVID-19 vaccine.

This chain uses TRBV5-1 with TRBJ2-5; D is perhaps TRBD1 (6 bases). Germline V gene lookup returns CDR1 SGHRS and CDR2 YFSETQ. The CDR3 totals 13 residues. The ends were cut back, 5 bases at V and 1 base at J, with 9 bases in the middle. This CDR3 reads CASRQGGQETQYF. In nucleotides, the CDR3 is TGCGCCAGCAGACAAGGGGGCCAAGAGACCCAGTACTTC.

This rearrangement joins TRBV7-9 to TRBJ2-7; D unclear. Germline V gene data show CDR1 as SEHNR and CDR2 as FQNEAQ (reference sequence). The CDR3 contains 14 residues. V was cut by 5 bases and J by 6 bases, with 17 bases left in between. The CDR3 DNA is TGTGCCAGCAGCCCCCTCAGACCTCCTTCCGAGCAGTACTTC. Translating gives CASSPLRPPSEQYF. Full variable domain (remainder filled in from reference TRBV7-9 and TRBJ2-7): DTGVSQNPRHKITKRGQNVTFRCDPISEHNRLYWYRQTLGQGPEFLTYFQNEAQLEKSRLLSDRFSAERPKGSFSTLEIQRTEQGDSAMYLCASSPLRPPSEQYFGPGTRLTVT.

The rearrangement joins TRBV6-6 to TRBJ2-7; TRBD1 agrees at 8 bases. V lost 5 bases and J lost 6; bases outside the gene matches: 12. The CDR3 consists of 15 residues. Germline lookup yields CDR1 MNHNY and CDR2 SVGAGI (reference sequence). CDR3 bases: TGTGCCAGCAGTAACCCGGGACAGGTCACTCTCGAGCAGTACTTC. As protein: CASSNPGQVTLEQYF.

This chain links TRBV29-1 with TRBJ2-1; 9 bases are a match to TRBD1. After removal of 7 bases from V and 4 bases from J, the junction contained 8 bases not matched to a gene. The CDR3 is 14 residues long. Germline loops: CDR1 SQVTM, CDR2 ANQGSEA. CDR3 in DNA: TGCAGCGCCGCAAAGGGGACAGGGTACAATGAGCAGTTCTTC. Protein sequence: CSAAKGTGYNEQFF.

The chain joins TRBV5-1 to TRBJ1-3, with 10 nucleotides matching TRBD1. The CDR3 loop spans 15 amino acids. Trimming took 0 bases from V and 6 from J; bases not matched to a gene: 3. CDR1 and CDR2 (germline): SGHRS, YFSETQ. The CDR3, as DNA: TGCGCCAGCAGCTTGGGACAGGGGGCCCAAAACACCATATATTTT. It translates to CASSLGQGAQNTIYF.

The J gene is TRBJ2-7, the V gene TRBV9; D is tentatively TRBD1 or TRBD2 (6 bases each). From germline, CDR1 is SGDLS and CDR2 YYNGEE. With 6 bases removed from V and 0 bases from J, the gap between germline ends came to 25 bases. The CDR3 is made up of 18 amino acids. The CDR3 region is CASTNLGRPGASSYEQYF. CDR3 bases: TGTGCCAGCACCAACCTGGGGCGCCCGGGGGCGAGCTCCTACGAGCAGTACTTC.

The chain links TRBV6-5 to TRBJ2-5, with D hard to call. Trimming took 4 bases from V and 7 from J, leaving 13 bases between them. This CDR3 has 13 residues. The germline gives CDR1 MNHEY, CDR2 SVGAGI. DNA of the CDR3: TGTGCCAGCAGTTCGGACCCAAGCCGGACCCAGTACTTC. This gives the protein CASSSDPSRTQYF.

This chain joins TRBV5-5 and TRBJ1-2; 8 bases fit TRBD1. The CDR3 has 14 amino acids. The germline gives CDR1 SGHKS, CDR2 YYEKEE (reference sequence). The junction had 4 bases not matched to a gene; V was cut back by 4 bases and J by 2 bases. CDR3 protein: CASSPRTGNYGYTF. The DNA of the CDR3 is TGTGCCAGCAGCCCTAGGACAGGGAACTATGGCTACACCTTC.